This is a list of T cell receptor beta chains from one sample in a study of CD8+ T cells in alopecia areata. Method: immunoSEQ multiplex PCR; TCRdb's copy keeps in-frame clones and lacks some. Found here are 95,000 to 100,000 clones, roughly three fifths of them singletons; the top ten hold 16%. Sequencing used CD8+ T cells sorted from blood, obtained between weeks 55 and 65, from a patient treated with tofacitinib. The receptor source for this set is a human donor with alopecia areata. Each CDR3 is given with its conserved first and last residue. Each record gives: clone size, D gene, J gene, V gene, CDR3 protein, CDR3 DNA. The D gene is left open where the match is weak. Expanded clones are given a class, and other clones once, few, many or no size at all.

size: .
D: .
J: TRBJ1-1
V: TRBV6-6
CDR3: CASIPRQTEAFF
DNA: TGTGCCAGCATCCCCCGACAAACTGAAGCTTTCTTT

size: .
D: .
J: TRBJ2-7
V: TRBV27
CDR3: CASSSPSGGYGSYEQYF
DNA: TGTGCCAGCAGTTCCCCCTCAGGAGGGTACGGATCCTACGAGCAGTACTTC

size: .
D: .
J: TRBJ2-7
V: TRBV7-9
CDR3: CASSLSAGAYEQYF
DNA: TGTGCCAGCAGCCTGTCGGCAGGGGCCTACGAGCAGTACTTC

size: .
D: .
J: TRBJ2-7
V: TRBV27
CDR3: CASSETGSSYEQYF
DNA: TGTGCCAGCAGTGAAACGGGTAGCTCCTACGAGCAGTACTTC

size: .
D: .
J: TRBJ1-5
V: TRBV4-1
CDR3: CASSQELPGANQPQHF
DNA: TGCGCCAGCAGCCAAGAATTGCCCGGGGCCAATCAGCCCCAGCATTTT

size: .
D: .
J: TRBJ2-1
V: TRBV2
CDR3: CASEGNLPVDEQFF
DNA: TGTGCCAGCGAAGGAAATCTCCCCGTCGATGAGCAGTTCTTC

size: medium-sized
D: .
J: TRBJ1-2
V: TRBV6-5
CDR3: CASSYVGDGYTF
DNA: TGTGCCAGCAGTTACGTAGGGGATGGCTACACCTTC

size: .
D: TRBD1
J: TRBJ1-4
V: TRBV7-9
CDR3: CASSLWDQGENEKLFF
DNA: TGTGCCAGCTCCCTTTGGGATCAGGGGGAGAATGAAAAACTGTTTTTT

size: once
D: TRBD1
J: TRBJ1-2
V: TRBV7-9
CDR3: CASRSDRGPSYGYTF
DNA: TGTGCCAGCAGGAGTGACAGGGGGCCATCCTATGGCTACACCTTC

size: .
D: TRBD1
J: TRBJ2-2
V: TRBV11-2
CDR3: CASSLPQGQTYANTGELFF
DNA: TGTGCCAGCAGCTTACCTCAGGGACAGACTTACGCGAACACCGGGGAGCTGTTTTTT

size: .
D: .
J: TRBJ1-1
V: TRBV5-1
CDR3: CASSLGGQDNTEAFF
DNA: TGCGCCAGCAGCTTGGGTGGCCAGGACAACACTGAAGCTTTCTTT

size: .
D: .
J: TRBJ1-2
V: TRBV9
CDR3: CASSGLHGYTF
DNA: TGTGCCAGCAGCGGCCTCCATGGCTACACCTTC

size: .
D: .
J: TRBJ1-4
V: TRBV5-1
CDR3: CASSLGDRLNEKLFF
DNA: TGCGCCAGCAGCTTGGGCGACAGGTTGAATGAAAAACTGTTTTTT

size: .
D: .
J: TRBJ1-4
V: TRBV13
CDR3: CASSLAVATNEKLFF
DNA: TGTGCCAGCAGCTTAGCAGTCGCAACTAATGAAAAACTGTTTTTT

size: .
D: TRBD2
J: TRBJ2-3
V: TRBV28
CDR3: CASSPNGGGADTQYF
DNA: TGTGCCAGCAGCCCTAACGGCGGGGGGGCCGATACGCAGTATTTT

size: once
D: TRBD2
J: TRBJ2-2
V: TRBV4-2
CDR3: CASMPGLAIPPGELFF
DNA: TGTGCCAGCATGCCGGGACTAGCGATCCCCCCCGGGGAGCTGTTTTTT

size: few
D: .
J: TRBJ1-3
V: TRBV30
CDR3: CAWSTRDSGNTIYF
DNA: TGTGCCTGGAGTACAAGAGACTCTGGAAACACCATATATTTT

size: .
D: .
J: TRBJ2-5
V: TRBV5-5
CDR3: CASSLADTPGTQYF
DNA: TGTGCCAGCAGCTTGGCCGACACTCCGGGAACCCAGTACTTC

size: .
D: TRBD2
J: TRBJ2-7
V: TRBV4-1
CDR3: CASSPSGGGEDYEQYF
DNA: TGCGCCAGCAGCCCGTCGGGTGGGGGGGAGGACTACGAGCAGTACTTC

size: .
D: TRBD1
J: TRBJ1-1
V: TRBV5-6
CDR3: CASSFGQGGTEAFF
DNA: TGTGCCAGCAGCTTTGGACAGGGTGGAACTGAAGCTTTCTTT

size: .
D: .
J: TRBJ2-3
V: TRBV7-9
CDR3: CASSLGTGSDTQYF
DNA: TGTGCCAGCAGCTTGGGAACAGGTTCAGATACGCAGTATTTT

size: .
D: .
J: TRBJ1-2
V: TRBV5-4
CDR3: CASSFQPPYGYTF
DNA: TGTGCCAGCAGCTTTCAACCCCCCTATGGCTACACCTTC

size: .
D: .
J: TRBJ2-1
V: TRBV5-1
CDR3: CASSLAVGPINEQFF
DNA: TGCGCCAGCAGCTTGGCAGTAGGGCCTATCAATGAGCAGTTCTTC

size: .
D: .
J: TRBJ2-5
V: TRBV5-1
CDR3: CASSYDETQYF
DNA: TGCGCCAGCAGCTATGATGAGACCCAGTACTTC

size: .
D: TRBD1
J: TRBJ2-1
V: TRBV7-9
CDR3: CASSLGSETGVLANEQFF
DNA: TGTGCCAGCAGCTTAGGTTCTGAGACAGGGGTTTTGGCCAATGAGCAGTTCTTC

size: .
D: TRBD1
J: TRBJ1-2
V: TRBV15
CDR3: CATSSGTGARGYTF
DNA: TGTGCCACCAGCTCCGGGACAGGGGCCCGAGGCTACACCTTC

size: few
D: .
J: TRBJ2-3
V: TRBV4-1
CDR3: CASSHPQGGETDTQYF
DNA: TGCGCCAGCAGCCACCCACAGGGAGGAGAAACAGATACGCAGTATTTT

size: .
D: .
J: TRBJ2-1
V: TRBV27
CDR3: CASSLSSGGGNEQFF
DNA: TGTGCCAGCAGTTTATCATCAGGGGGGGGCAATGAGCAGTTCTTC

size: once
D: .
J: TRBJ2-1
V: TRBV27
CDR3: CASSQSNEQFF
DNA: TGTGCCAGTAGTCAGTCCAATGAGCAGTTCTTC

size: .
D: .
J: TRBJ1-5
V: TRBV4-1
CDR3: CASSQEMGRVNNQPQHF
DNA: TGCGCCAGCAGCCAGGAGATGGGGAGGGTGAACAATCAGCCCCAGCATTTT

size: .
D: .
J: TRBJ1-2
V: TRBV5-1
CDR3: CASSLDRPGYTF
DNA: TGCGCCAGCAGCTTGGATAGGCCTGGCTACACCTTC

size: .
D: .
J: TRBJ2-2
V: TRBV2
CDR3: CASGKKTPSTGELFF
DNA: TGTGCCAGCGGGAAGAAGACCCCTTCCACCGGGGAGCTGTTTTTT

size: .
D: .
J: TRBJ2-1
V: TRBV7-9
CDR3: CASSLGAGNEQFF
DNA: TGTGCCAGCAGCTTGGGGGCGGGTAATGAGCAGTTCTTC

size: many
D: .
J: TRBJ2-1
V: TRBV19
CDR3: CASSPNGGPGYEQFF
DNA: TGTGCCAGTAGTCCCAATGGGGGGCCGGGATATGAGCAGTTCTTC

size: .
D: .
J: TRBJ1-5
V: TRBV7-9
CDR3: CASSSHREINQPQHF
DNA: TGTGCCAGCAGCTCACACAGGGAGATCAATCAGCCCCAGCATTTT

size: .
D: .
J: TRBJ2-7
V: TRBV5-6
CDR3: CASSYGQRGEQYF
DNA: TGTGCCAGCAGCTACGGACAGAGGGGGGAGCAGTACTTC

size: .
D: TRBD1
J: TRBJ1-5
V: TRBV7-9
CDR3: CASSPTGFGQPQHF
DNA: TGTGCCAGCAGCCCGACAGGGTTCGGTCAGCCCCAGCATTTT

size: .
D: TRBD2
J: TRBJ2-3
V: TRBV5-5
CDR3: CASSLIPSGGITDTQYF
DNA: TGTGCCAGCAGCTTGATCCCTAGCGGGGGGATTACAGATACGCAGTATTTT

size: .
D: .
J: TRBJ2-1
V: TRBV7-9
CDR3: CASRDRDTKNPNEQFF
DNA: TGTGCCAGCAGGGACCGGGACACCAAAAATCCTAATGAGCAGTTCTTC

size: .
D: .
J: TRBJ1-2
V: TRBV27
CDR3: CASSLYRGSYGYTF
DNA: TGTGCCAGCAGTTTATACCGGGGGTCCTATGGCTACACCTTC

size: .
D: TRBD1
J: TRBJ2-3
V: TRBV5-1
CDR3: CASSSTTGADTQYF
DNA: TGCGCCAGCAGTTCTACGACAGGGGCAGATACGCAGTATTTT

size: once
D: .
J: TRBJ1-2
V: TRBV29-1
CDR3: CSVGRVYGYTF
DNA: TGCAGCGTGGGACGTGTCTATGGCTACACCTTC

size: .
D: .
J: TRBJ1-1
V: TRBV5-1
CDR3: CASSLGSTSGTEAFF
DNA: TGCGCCAGCAGCTTGGGATCGACCTCGGGGACTGAAGCTTTCTTT

size: .
D: TRBD1
J: TRBJ2-7
V: TRBV29-1
CDR3: CSVAREIRTGNEQYF
DNA: TGCAGCGTTGCGAGGGAAATACGGACAGGGAACGAGCAGTACTTC

size: .
D: TRBD1
J: TRBJ2-7
V: TRBV5-1
CDR3: CASSFGRDRTYYEQYF
DNA: TGCGCCAGCAGCTTTGGCCGGGACAGGACATACTACGAGCAGTACTTC

size: .
D: TRBD2
J: TRBJ2-7
V: TRBV4-1
CDR3: CASSQDSRGGDEQYF
DNA: TGCGCCAGCAGCCAAGATTCTCGGGGGGGGGACGAGCAGTACTTC

size: few
D: TRBD2
J: TRBJ2-3
V: TRBV13
CDR3: CASSLSGGADTQYF
DNA: TGTGCCAGCAGTTTATCGGGGGGGGCCGATACGCAGTATTTT

size: .
D: .
J: TRBJ2-5
V: TRBV7-9
CDR3: CASSLISGGLETQYF
DNA: TGTGCCAGCAGTCTTATTTCAGGTGGCTTGGAGACCCAGTACTTC

size: .
D: TRBD1
J: TRBJ1-1
V: TRBV7-9
CDR3: CASSLRQGVPRPMNTEAFF
DNA: TGTGCCAGCAGCTTACGACAGGGGGTCCCTCGGCCAATGAACACTGAAGCTTTCTTT

size: once
D: .
J: TRBJ1-1
V: TRBV5-1
CDR3: CASSLRDTEAFF
DNA: TGCGCCAGCAGCTTGAGGGACACTGAAGCTTTCTTT